A single sample is the source of the 3 T cell receptor beta chains below, sequenced in a study of blood T cell repertoires in COVID-19. Data came from immunoSEQ multiplex PCR; TCRdb stores just in-frame clones and leaves some out. The sample records 90,000 to 150,000 clones, around 88% being singletons. The sample taken for sequencing was peripheral blood. These receptors originate from a human donor with acute or convalescent COVID-19. The donor label of this sample is uncertain.

The chain combines TRBV6-5 with TRBJ1-2, with D tentatively TRBD1 (6 bases). In germline, CDR1 is MNHEY, CDR2 SVGAGI. Trimming took 10 bases from V and 3 from J, leaving 15 bases between them. This CDR3 has 13 residues. Here the CDR3 DNA reads TGTGCCACAACCAGGGGCGGAGACTATGGCTACACCTTC. It is translated as CATTRGGDYGYTF.

V and J are TRBV6-6 and TRBJ2-2; TRBD2 aligns across 9 bases. This CDR3 is 14 amino acids long. Germline CDR1 and CDR2: MNHNY and SVGAGI (reference sequence). The ends lost 6 bases at V and 1 base at J; junction bases unmatched: 0. The CDR3 reads CASRRGGNTGELFF. The CDR3, as DNA: TGTGCCAGCAGGCGGGGGGGGAACACCGGGGAGCTGTTTTTT.

The chain couples TRBV6-1 to TRBJ1-6; no clear D gene. V shed 5 bases and J shed 0 bases, with 8 bases lying between them. CDR3 length: 15 residues. Germline values: CDR1 MNHNS, CDR2 SASEGT. Here the CDR3 DNA reads TGTGCCAGCAGTTTGGGAGGCTCCTATAATTCACCCCTCCACTTT. This sequence encodes CASSLGGSYNSPLHF.